A selection of T cell receptor beta chains follows, all from one sample in a study of blood T cell repertoires in COVID-19. The table came from immunoSEQ multiplex PCR; TCRdb's copy has only in-frame clones and leaves some out. In the table there are about 320,000 clones, approximately 88% of which are singletons. The sample consisted of PBMCs or T cells enriched from blood (not recorded which). The source is a young man who had recovered from COVID-19. The conserved cysteine and the conserved F or W are not part of the CDR3 here. Fields, in order: J gene, clone size, V gene, CDR3 protein. The size entry is marked missing in some rows and otherwise reads once, few, many or a size class.

TRBJ1-2,NA,TRBV5-7,ASSFYPRLNYGYT
TRBJ1-5,NA,TRBV19,ASGETSNQPQH
TRBJ2-3,NA,TRBV7-9,ASSLGQGLSTDTQY
TRBJ1-2,NA,TRBV6-5,ASSYSTGGYGYT
TRBJ1-6,NA,TRBV3-1/TRBV3-2,ASSQANVDRGNSPLH
TRBJ2-7,NA,TRBV28,ASSSGTLVHEQY
TRBJ2-2,once,TRBV4-2,ASSQVRAVNTGELF
TRBJ1-5,NA,TRBV19,ASKGGRAGLAGQPQH
TRBJ1-3,NA,TRBV18,ASSLGAAGNTIY
TRBJ2-3,NA,TRBV5-4,ASSPGGDPDTQY
TRBJ2-3,NA,TRBV5-1,ASSLASTGTDTQY
TRBJ2-7,NA,TRBV19,ASSTLTSGGFYEQY
TRBJ1-2,NA,TRBV12-3/TRBV12-4,ASSLRLLGYT
TRBJ1-1,NA,TRBV12-3/TRBV12-4,ASSFSPSTEAF
TRBJ1-1,NA,TRBV12-3/TRBV12-4,ASSFGTPAEAF
TRBJ1-2,NA,TRBV7-9,ASRRQGSGYT
TRBJ1-5,once,TRBV6-5,ASSYSGGAGQPQH
TRBJ2-3,NA,TRBV5-1,ASSFEDGGDTQY
TRBJ1-5,NA,TRBV30,AWSVSGARQH
TRBJ1-1,NA,TRBV5-1,ASSLLGVGDTEAF
TRBJ1-4,once,TRBV2,ASSDGTPATNEKLF
TRBJ1-1,NA,TRBV19,ASTRDREGTEAF
TRBJ1-5,NA,TRBV6-5,ASSPGAGNQPQH
TRBJ1-1,NA,TRBV5-1,ASSAGQPGTEAF
TRBJ1-3,NA,TRBV5-1,ASSLAPDSSYGNTIY
TRBJ1-1,NA,TRBV28,ASSLRSSGTEAF
TRBJ1-5,NA,TRBV6-5,ASRTLQVGVQPQH
TRBJ2-3,few,TRBV10-1,ASSEGQGWTQY
TRBJ2-3,NA,TRBV10-3,AISETSTDTQY
TRBJ1-4,NA,TRBV3-1/TRBV3-2,ASSSYRDGAEKLF
TRBJ1-4,NA,TRBV6-5,ASRKGASTNEKLF
TRBJ1-1,NA,TRBV30,AWSGTGTGGATEAF
TRBJ1-1,once,TRBV3-1/TRBV3-2,ASSQPGQITEAF
TRBJ2-7,NA,TRBV4-1,ASSNRDRLSHEQY
TRBJ2-2,NA,TRBV5-4,ASSLSTPNTGELF
TRBJ2-1,few,TRBV18,ASSPPSGTGNYNEQF
TRBJ1-4,NA,TRBV10-2,ASRRDRVEKLF
TRBJ2-7,NA,TRBV5-4,ASSFGWEGAYEQY
TRBJ2-3,NA,TRBV5-6,ASSSGDRSTDTQY
TRBJ2-5,NA,TRBV5-1,ASSLGTSGAQETQY
TRBJ2-3,NA,TRBV5-6,ASSAGGPYTDTQY
TRBJ1-2,NA,TRBV30,AWSVRTGGLGYT
TRBJ2-7,NA,TRBV6-5,ASSSGLRYEQY
TRBJ1-2,NA,TRBV27,ASSLWGGAYT
TRBJ2-2,NA,TRBV29-1,SVGRDSNTGELF
TRBJ2-5,NA,TRBV5-1,ASSPGTGGYQETQY
TRBJ2-7,NA,TRBV6-5,ASTPTSGHEQY
TRBJ2-1,NA,TRBV11-2,ASTNLRGAYNEQF
TRBJ2-1,NA,TRBV9,ASSVGSGGGLNEQF
TRBJ2-1,NA,TRBV28,ASGHPGVRSSYNEQF
TRBJ2-1,NA,TRBV28,ASRPARWASYNEQF
TRBJ2-3,NA,TRBV27,ASSLRGGGTDTQY
TRBJ2-7,NA,TRBV27,ASSLTRQGPTYEQY
TRBJ2-7,NA,TRBV29-1,SAQSSYEQY
TRBJ1-2,NA,TRBV9,ASSVEGGWSGYGYT
TRBJ1-1,NA,TRBV19,ASSIGVTEAF
TRBJ2-6,NA,TRBV5-1,ASSPDRVGANVLT
TRBJ2-3,NA,TRBV11-3,ASSRGGPIGDTQY
TRBJ1-1,NA,TRBV7-9,ASSARPGQGVGTEAF
TRBJ2-3,few,TRBV5-1,ASRDSLTDTQY